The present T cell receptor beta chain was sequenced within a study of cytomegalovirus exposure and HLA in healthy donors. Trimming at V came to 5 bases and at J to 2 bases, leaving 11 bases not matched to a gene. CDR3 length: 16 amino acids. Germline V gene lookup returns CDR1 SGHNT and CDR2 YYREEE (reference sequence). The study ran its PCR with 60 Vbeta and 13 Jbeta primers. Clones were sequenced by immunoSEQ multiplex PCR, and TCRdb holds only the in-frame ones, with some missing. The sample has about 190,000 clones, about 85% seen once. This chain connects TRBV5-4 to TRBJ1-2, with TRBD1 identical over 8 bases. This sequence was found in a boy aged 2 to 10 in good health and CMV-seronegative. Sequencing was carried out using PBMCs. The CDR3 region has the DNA TGTGCCAGCAGGGGGGACAGGCACATCTCAAACTATGGCTACACCTTC. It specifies CASRGDRHISNYGYTF.